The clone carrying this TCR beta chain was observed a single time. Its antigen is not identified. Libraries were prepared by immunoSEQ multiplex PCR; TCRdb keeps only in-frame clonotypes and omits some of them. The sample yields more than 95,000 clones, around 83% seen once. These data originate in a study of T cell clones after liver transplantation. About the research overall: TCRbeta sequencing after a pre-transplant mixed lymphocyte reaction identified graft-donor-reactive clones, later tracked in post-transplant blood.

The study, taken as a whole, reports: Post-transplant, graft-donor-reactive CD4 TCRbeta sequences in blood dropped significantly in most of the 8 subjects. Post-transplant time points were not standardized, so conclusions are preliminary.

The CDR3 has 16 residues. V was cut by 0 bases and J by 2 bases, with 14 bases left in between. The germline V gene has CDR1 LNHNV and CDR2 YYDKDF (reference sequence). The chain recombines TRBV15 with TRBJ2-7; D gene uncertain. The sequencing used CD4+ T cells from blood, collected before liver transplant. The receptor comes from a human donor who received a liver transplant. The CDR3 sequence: CATSRDAVGYPYEQYF. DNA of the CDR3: TGTGCCACCAGCAGAGACGCGGTGGGTTACCCCTACGAGCAGTACTTC.